This passage covers 4 T cell receptor beta chains from one sample sequenced in a study of CD8+ T cells in alopecia areata. The authors extracted RNA and reverse transcribed it into cDNA as the sequencing template. Method: immunoSEQ multiplex PCR; TCRdb's copy keeps in-frame clones and lacks some. This table has approximately 100,000 clones, roughly 60% appearing once. Treatment defined: oral pan-JAK inhibitor, 5-10 mg twice daily. Here the sequenced sample was CD8+ T cells sorted from blood, taken between weeks 55 and 65, from a patient treated with tofacitinib. These receptor sequences come from a human donor with alopecia areata.

In this sample, this clone turned up a few times. The chain links TRBV4-1 to TRBJ1-1, with TRBD1 as a possible D gene (6 bases). The ends were cut back, 5 bases at V and 1 base at J, with 20 bases in the middle. This CDR3 has 17 amino acids. CDR1 MGHRA and CDR2 YSYEKL come from the germline V gene. The CDR3 spells CASSEGGPYTENTEAFF. CDR3 coding DNA: TGCGCCAGCAGCGAAGGGGGACCCTATACAGAGAACACTGAAGCTTTCTTT.

The chain uses TRBV29-1 and TRBJ2-1; D is undetermined. With 2 bases removed from V and 2 bases from J, the gap between germline ends came to 10 bases. Per germline, CDR1 SQVTM and CDR2 ANQGSEA. The CDR3 contains 14 residues. This CDR3 reads CSVERGFPYNEQFF. DNA of the CDR3: TGCAGCGTTGAAAGAGGATTCCCCTACAATGAGCAGTTCTTC.

V and J are TRBV6-5 and TRBJ1-2; D is uncertain. CDR3 length: 13 amino acids. CDR1 is MNHEY and CDR2 is SVGAGI in the germline V gene. V was clipped by 6 bases and J by 7 bases, with 15 bases between them. Written as DNA, the CDR3 is TGTGCCAGCAGAGGAGCCCCAACGCGTGGCTACACCTTC. Its translation: CASRGAPTRGYTF.

This clone has just a few counts. The V and J genes are TRBV2 and TRBJ1-4; D is undetermined. V lost 1 base and J lost 1, with 7 bases in between. The germline gives CDR1 SNHLY, CDR2 FYNNEI. This CDR3 is built from 15 residues. CDR3 DNA: TGTGCCAGCAGTGAAGTGGGCCTAACTAATGAAAAACTGTTTTTT. Protein sequence: CASSEVGLTNEKLFF. The variable domain in full, completed from reference TRBV2 and TRBJ1-4, reads EPEVTQTPSHQVTQMGQEVILRCVPISNHLYFYWYRQILGQKVEFLVSFYNNEISEKSEIFDDQFSVERPDGSNFTLKIRSTKLEDSAMYFCASSEVGLTNEKLFFGSGTQLSVL.